The 9 T cell receptor beta chains given below trace back to one sample, sequenced in a study of cytomegalovirus exposure and HLA in healthy donors. Primers: 60 Vbeta forward and 13 Jbeta reverse. Generated by immunoSEQ multiplex PCR, the TCRdb table keeps only in-frame clones and is missing some. Of 160,000 or so clones in the sample, 77% were seen once. What was sequenced was PBMCs. The origin of the receptors is a man aged 45 to 65 in good health and CMV-seropositive.

V gene TRBV27 combines with J gene TRBJ2-5; 13 positions agree with TRBD2. From germline, CDR1 is MNHEY and CDR2 SMNVEV (reference sequence). V shed 3 bases and J 2 bases; nucleotides not matched to a gene: 15. This CDR3 has 20 amino acids. Here the CDR3 DNA reads TGTGCCAGCAGTTTCTCAAATACTAGCGGGGGGGTTAACCGACAAGAGACCCAGTACTTC. This gives the protein CASSFSNTSGGVNRQETQYF.

The chain couples TRBV6-5 to TRBJ1-5, with unresolved D. Trimming removed 0 bases from V and 2 bases from J, with 8 bases in between. The CDR3 is 15 residues long. The germline V gene has CDR1 MNHEY and CDR2 SVGAGI. CDR3 protein: CASSYSNRGNQPQHF. In nucleotides, the CDR3 is TGTGCCAGCAGTTACTCGAATCGGGGCAATCAGCCCCAGCATTTT.

This clone was observed a few times. This rearrangement joins TRBV5-5 to TRBJ1-3; 8 bases fit TRBD1. The germline V gene has CDR1 SGHKS and CDR2 YYEKEE (reference sequence). The V segment lost 4 bases and the J segment 2 bases; nucleotides outside the gene matches: 5. The CDR3 is 15 residues long. The CDR3 protein is CASSEQGVTGNTIYF. The CDR3 coding sequence is TGTGCCAGCAGCGAACAGGGGGTAACTGGAAACACCATATATTTT.

This sequence joins TRBV11-2 and TRBJ1-1; TRBD1 might be the D (5 bases). V was cut by 3 bases and J by 0 bases, with 8 bases left in between. CDR3 length equals 14 residues. Germline loops: CDR1 SGHAT, CDR2 FQNNGV. DNA for the CDR3: TGTGCCAGCAGCTTCCAGGGCTTGAACACTGAAGCTTTCTTT. The encoded protein is CASSFQGLNTEAFF.

This chain uses TRBV6-1 with TRBJ2-3; perhaps TRBD2 as D (6 bases). The V and J ends lost 1 base and 6 bases respectively, with 14 bases between them. Looked up from germline, CDR1 is MNHNS and CDR2 is SASEGT. The CDR3 contains 15 residues. CDR3 sequence (DNA): TGTGCCAGCAGTGAAGGGGACTGGCGCGGTGATACGCAGTATTTT. Its protein product is CASSEGDWRGDTQYF.

The V and J genes are TRBV12-1 and TRBJ2-7; the table calls TRBD1, which could not be checked here. TRBV12-1 is classified as a pseudogene. CDR3 length: 14 amino acids. The CDR3 coding sequence is TGTGCCAGCAGGGAGGGGGCGTCCCCCTACGAGCAGTACTTC. This translates into CASREGASPYEQYF.

This clone was picked up one time. The V and J genes are TRBV11-1 and TRBJ2-1; possibly TRBD1 for D (6 bases). V was cut by 3 bases and J by 6 bases, with 12 bases left in between. Germline V gives CDR1 SGHAT, CDR2 FQDESV (reference sequence). The CDR3 is made up of 14 amino acids. CDR3 loop: CASSFSRGPNEQFF. The CDR3 region has the DNA TGTGCCAGCAGCTTTAGCAGGGGCCCCAATGAGCAGTTCTTC.

The chain carries TRBV6-1 and TRBJ1-1; a possible D gene is TRBD1 (5 bases). V lost 4 bases and J 2 bases, leaving 17 bases between the germline ends. CDR1 MNHNS and CDR2 SASEGT come from the germline V gene. The CDR3 runs to 16 residues. CDR3 amino acids: CASSAILGRGNTEAFF. The CDR3 bases are TGTGCCAGCAGTGCGATTTTAGGGAGGGGTAACACTGAAGCTTTCTTT.

This clone was seen once. CDR3 nucleotides: TGTGCCAGCACTCAAGGCTGGGCAGTAGATACGGATTCACCCCTCCACTTT. Residues: CASTQGWAVDTDSPLHF. The chain uses TRBV28 and TRBJ1-6; no clear D gene. V was pared by 7 bases and J by 8 bases, with 24 bases between. The CDR3 is 17 residues long. Germline V gene data show CDR1 as MDHEN and CDR2 as SYDVKM. The full variable domain, its missing parts supplied by reference TRBV28 and TRBJ1-6, is DVKVTQSSRYLVKRTGEKVFLECVQDMDHENMFWYRQDPGLGLRLIYFSYDVKMKEKGDIPEGYSVSREKKERFSLILESASTNQTSMYLCASTQGWAVDTDSPLHFGNGTRLTVT.